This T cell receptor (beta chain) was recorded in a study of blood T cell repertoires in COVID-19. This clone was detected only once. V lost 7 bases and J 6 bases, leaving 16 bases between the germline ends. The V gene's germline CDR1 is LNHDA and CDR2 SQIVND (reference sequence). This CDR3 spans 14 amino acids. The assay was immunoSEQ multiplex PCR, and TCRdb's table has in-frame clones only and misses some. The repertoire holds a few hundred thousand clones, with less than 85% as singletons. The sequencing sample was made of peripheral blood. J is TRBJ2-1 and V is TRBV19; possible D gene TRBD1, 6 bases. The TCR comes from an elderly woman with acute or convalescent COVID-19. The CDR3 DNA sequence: TGTGCCAGTACCGGGACAAGCCTCGGCAATGAGCAGTTCTTC. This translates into CASTGTSLGNEQFF.